This entry describes one TCR beta chain. The CDR3 sequence is 14 residues long. V was pared by 5 bases and J by 7 bases, with 4 bases of the junction left unmatched. The germline gives CDR1 MNHNY, CDR2 SVGAGI (reference sequence). These data come from a study of cytomegalovirus exposure and HLA in healthy donors. 13 Jbeta primers and 60 Vbeta primers were used for the PCR. This table comes from immunoSEQ multiplex PCR, and its TCRdb copy is limited to in-frame clones, with some not included. Of 140,000 to 150,000 clones in the sample, roughly 9.8% were seen once. The chain employs TRBV6-6 and TRBJ1-5; 11 nucleotides line up with TRBD1. Material: PBMCs. The TCR comes from a man aged 50-60 years in good health and CMV-seronegative. The CDR3 here is CASSGQGAGQPQHF. The CDR3 nucleotides read TGTGCCAGCAGTGGACAGGGGGCTGGGCAGCCCCAGCATTTT.